This TCR beta chain was captured by sequencing in a study of blood T cell repertoires in COVID-19. About the research overall: Sites in the United States, Italy and Spain provided acute and convalescent COVID-19 samples.

This CDR3 has 14 amino acids. Deletions cut 4 bases from V and 8 bases from J, with 15 bases between. Germline CDR1 LGHDT, CDR2 YNNKEL (reference sequence). The age range of participants was 18 to 89 years, with residence in roughly 25 US areas. This clone came up once. TCRdb's copy holds only in-frame clones and misses some; the assay was immunoSEQ multiplex PCR. The table lists fewer than 350,000 clones, 90% of them singletons, with around 1.7% in the top ten. This chain uses TRBV3-1 (or the pseudogene TRBV3-2) with TRBJ1-3, with a weak D call TRBD1 (5 bases). The sequenced material came from PBMCs or T cells enriched from blood (not recorded which). This receptor was obtained from a woman aged 18-29 years with acute COVID-19. The CDR3: CASSPRTLRDTIYF. The CDR3, as DNA: TGTGCCAGCAGCCCCAGGACATTAAGGGACACCATATATTTT.